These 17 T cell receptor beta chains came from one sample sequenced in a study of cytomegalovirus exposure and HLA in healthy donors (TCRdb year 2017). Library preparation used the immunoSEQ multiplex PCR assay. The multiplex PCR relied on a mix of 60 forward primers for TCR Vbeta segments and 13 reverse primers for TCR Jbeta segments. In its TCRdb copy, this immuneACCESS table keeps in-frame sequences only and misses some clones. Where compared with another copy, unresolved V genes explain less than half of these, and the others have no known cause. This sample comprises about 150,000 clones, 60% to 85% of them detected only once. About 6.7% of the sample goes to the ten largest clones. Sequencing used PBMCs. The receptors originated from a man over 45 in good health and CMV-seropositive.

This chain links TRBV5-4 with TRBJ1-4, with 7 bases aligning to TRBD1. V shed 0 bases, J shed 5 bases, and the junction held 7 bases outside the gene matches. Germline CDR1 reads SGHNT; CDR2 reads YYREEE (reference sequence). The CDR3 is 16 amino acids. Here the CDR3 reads CASSLVSTGANEKLFF. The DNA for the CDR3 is TGTGCCAGCAGCTTGGTTTCTACAGGGGCAAATGAAAAACTGTTTTTT.

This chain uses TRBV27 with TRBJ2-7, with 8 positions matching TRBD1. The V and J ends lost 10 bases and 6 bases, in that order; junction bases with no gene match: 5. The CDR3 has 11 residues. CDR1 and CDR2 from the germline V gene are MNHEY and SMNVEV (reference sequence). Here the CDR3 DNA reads TGTGCCATAGGACAGGGCCTCGAGCAGTACTTC. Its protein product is CAIGQGLEQYF.

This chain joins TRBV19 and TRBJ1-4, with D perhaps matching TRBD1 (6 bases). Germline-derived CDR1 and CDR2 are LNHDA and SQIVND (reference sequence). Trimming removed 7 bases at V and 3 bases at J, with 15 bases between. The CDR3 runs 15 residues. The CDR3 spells CASNADRTANEKLFF. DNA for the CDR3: TGTGCCAGTAACGCCGACAGGACGGCTAATGAAAAACTGTTTTTT.

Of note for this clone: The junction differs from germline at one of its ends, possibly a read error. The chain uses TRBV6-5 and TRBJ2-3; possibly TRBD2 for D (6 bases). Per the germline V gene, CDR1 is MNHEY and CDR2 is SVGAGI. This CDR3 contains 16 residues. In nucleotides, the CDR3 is TGTGCCAGCAGCTACTACGGGACTCGCCGCACAGATACGCAGTATTTT. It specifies CASSYYGTRRTDTQYF.

The CDR3 DNA reads TGTGCCAGCAGCCCCCCGGTATCCTACGAGCAGTACTTC. Translation gives CASSPPVSYEQYF. V gene TRBV7-9 combines with J gene TRBJ2-7; unclear D gene. CDR1 is SEHNR and CDR2 is FQNEAQ in the germline V gene (reference sequence). The CDR3 covers 13 residues. V dropped 5 bases and J dropped 1 base, with 9 bases sitting between them.

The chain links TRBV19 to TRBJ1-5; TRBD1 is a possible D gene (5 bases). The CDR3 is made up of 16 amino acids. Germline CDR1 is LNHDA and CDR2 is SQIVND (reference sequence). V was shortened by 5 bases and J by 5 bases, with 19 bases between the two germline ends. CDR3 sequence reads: CASSPSTRAGHQPQHF. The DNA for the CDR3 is TGTGCCAGTAGTCCGTCGACAAGGGCGGGACATCAGCCCCAGCATTTT.

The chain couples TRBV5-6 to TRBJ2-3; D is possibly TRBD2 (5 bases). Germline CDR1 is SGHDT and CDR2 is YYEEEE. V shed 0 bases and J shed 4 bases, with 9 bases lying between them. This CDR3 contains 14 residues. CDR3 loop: CASSLGTGSDTQYF. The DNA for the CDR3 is TGTGCCAGCAGCTTGGGGACGGGGTCAGATACGCAGTATTTT. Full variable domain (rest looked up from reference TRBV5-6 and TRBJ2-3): DAGVTQSPTHLIKTRGQQVTLRCSPKSGHDTVSWYQQALGQGPQFIFQYYEEEERQRGNFPDRFSGHQFPNYSSELNVNALLLGDSALYLCASSLGTGSDTQYFGPGTRLTVL.

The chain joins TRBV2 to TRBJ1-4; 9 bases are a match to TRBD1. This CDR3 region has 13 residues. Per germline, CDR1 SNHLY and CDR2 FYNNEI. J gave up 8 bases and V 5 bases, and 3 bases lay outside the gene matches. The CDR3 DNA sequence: TGTGCCAGCAGTCGGACAGGGGACGAAAAACTGTTTTTT. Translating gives CASSRTGDEKLFF.

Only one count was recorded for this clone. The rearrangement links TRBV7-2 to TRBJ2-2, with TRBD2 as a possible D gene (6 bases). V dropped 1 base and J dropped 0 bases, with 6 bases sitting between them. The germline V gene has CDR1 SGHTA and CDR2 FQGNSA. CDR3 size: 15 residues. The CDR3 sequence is CASSLGGANTGELFF. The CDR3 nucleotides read TGTGCCAGCAGCTTAGGCGGGGCGAACACCGGGGAGCTGTTTTTT.

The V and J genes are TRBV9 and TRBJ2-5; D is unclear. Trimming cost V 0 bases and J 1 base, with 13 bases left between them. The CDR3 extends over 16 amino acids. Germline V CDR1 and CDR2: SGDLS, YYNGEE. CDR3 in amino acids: CASSVGSATFQETQYF. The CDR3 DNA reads TGTGCCAGCAGCGTAGGATCCGCTACCTTCCAAGAGACCCAGTACTTC.

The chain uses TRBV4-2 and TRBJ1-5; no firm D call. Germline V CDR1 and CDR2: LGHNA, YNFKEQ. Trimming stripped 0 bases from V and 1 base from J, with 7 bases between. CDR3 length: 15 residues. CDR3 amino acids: CASSQDGASNQPQHF. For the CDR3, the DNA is TGTGCCAGCAGCCAAGATGGAGCAAGCAATCAGCCCCAGCATTTT.

CDR3 sequence (DNA): TGTGCCAGCAGCAGGGGGGGGACGGGAGAGACCCAGTACTTC. Translation: CASSRGGTGETQYF. The rearrangement uses TRBV5-6 and TRBJ2-5; weak D call: TRBD2 (7 bases). The CDR3 sequence is 14 residues long. CDR1 is SGHDT and CDR2 is YYEEEE in the germline V gene. V was clipped by 4 bases and J by 4 bases, with 14 bases between them.

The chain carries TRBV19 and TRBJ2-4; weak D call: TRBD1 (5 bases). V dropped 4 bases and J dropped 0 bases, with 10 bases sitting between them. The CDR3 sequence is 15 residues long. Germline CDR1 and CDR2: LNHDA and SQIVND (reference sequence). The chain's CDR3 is CASSKGQTAKNIQYF. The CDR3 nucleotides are TGTGCCAGTAGTAAGGGGCAGACAGCCAAAAACATTCAGTACTTC. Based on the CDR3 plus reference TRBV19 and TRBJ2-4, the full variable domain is DGGITQSPKYLFRKEGQNVTLSCEQNLNHDAMYWYRQDPGQGLRLIYYSQIVNDFQKGDIAEGYSVSREKKESFPLTVTSAQKNPTAFYLCASSKGQTAKNIQYFGAGTRLSVL.

CDR3 residues: CASSAFRGEQFF. DNA of the CDR3: TGTGCCAGCAGCGCATTTCGGGGTGAGCAGTTCTTC. The chain employs TRBV7-9 and TRBJ2-1; D is perhaps TRBD2 (5 bases). Germline-derived CDR1 and CDR2 are SEHNR and FQNEAQ (reference sequence). This CDR3 has 12 amino acids. V lost 5 bases and J lost 9, with 11 bases in between.

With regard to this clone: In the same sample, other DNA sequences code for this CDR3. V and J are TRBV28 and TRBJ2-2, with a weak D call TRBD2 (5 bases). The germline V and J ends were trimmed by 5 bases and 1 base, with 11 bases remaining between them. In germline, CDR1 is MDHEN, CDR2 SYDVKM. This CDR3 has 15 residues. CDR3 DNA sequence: TGTGCCAGCAGTCCCACCGCGGGGAACACCGGGGAGCTGTTTTTT. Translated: CASSPTAGNTGELFF. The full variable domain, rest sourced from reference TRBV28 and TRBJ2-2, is DVKVTQSSRYLVKRTGEKVFLECVQDMDHENMFWYRQDPGLGLRLIYFSYDVKMKEKGDIPEGYSVSREKKERFSLILESASTNQTSMYLCASSPTAGNTGELFFGEGSRLTVL.

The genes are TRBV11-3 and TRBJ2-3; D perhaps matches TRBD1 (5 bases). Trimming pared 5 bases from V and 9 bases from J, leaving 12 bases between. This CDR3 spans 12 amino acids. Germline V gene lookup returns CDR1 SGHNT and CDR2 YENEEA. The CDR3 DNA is TGTGCCAGCAGCCAAGACAGCGCGACGCAGTATTTT. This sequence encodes CASSQDSATQYF. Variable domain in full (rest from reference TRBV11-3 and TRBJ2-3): EAGVVQSPRYKIIEKKQPVAFWCNPISGHNTLYWYLQNLGQGPELLIRYENEEAVDDSQLPKDRFSAERLKGVDSTLKIQPAELGDSAVYLCASSQDSATQYFGPGTRLTVL.

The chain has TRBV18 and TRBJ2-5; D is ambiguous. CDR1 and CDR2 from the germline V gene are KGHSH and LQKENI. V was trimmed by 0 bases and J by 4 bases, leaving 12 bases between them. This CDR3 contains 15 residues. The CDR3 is CASSPPYGGGETQYF. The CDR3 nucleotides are TGTGCCAGCTCACCACCTTATGGCGGCGGAGAGACCCAGTACTTC.